These 27 T cell receptor beta chains originate from one sample sequenced in a study of blood T cells in healthy people across ages. It was with a sample-barcoded 5' primer and a J-beta primer mix that a second PCR of about 6 to 12 cycles was run. TCRdb ran MiXCR on the 5' RACE reads and lists one entry per CDR3 protein. The sample lists around 820,000 distinct CDR3 sequences, 20% to 30% occurring once. These data also formed part of another study, on T cells of mothers and their children.

The sample consisted of blood. The receptor source for this set is a boy between 5 and 17 years old in good health.

J is TRBJ2-1 and V is TRBV29-1; D perhaps matches TRBD2 (5 bases). The CDR3 covers 13 residues. V was pared by 3 bases and J by 3 bases, with 9 bases between. Germline lookup yields CDR1 SQVTM and CDR2 ANQGSEA. The CDR3 coding sequence is TGCAGCGTTGACCGCCGGGACTACAATGAGCAGTTCTTC. Its protein is CSVDRRDYNEQFF.

The chain recombines TRBV7-6 with TRBJ1-4; D is perhaps TRBD1 (5 bases). The CDR3 extends over 16 amino acids. Germline V gene data show CDR1 as SGHVS and CDR2 as FNYEAQ. Deletions cut 3 bases from V and 8 bases from J, with 19 bases between. CDR3 in DNA: TGTGCCAGCAGCTTTAACCCGGGACGGAGAGTCGAAAAACTGTTTTTT. Encoded protein: CASSFNPGRRVEKLFF.

The chain employs TRBV5-1 and TRBJ2-3; 7 bases map to TRBD2. J lost 2 bases, V lost 0 bases, and 9 bases had no gene match. Germline values: CDR1 SGHRS, CDR2 YFSETQ. CDR3 length: 17 residues. This CDR3 is CASSLGRASGPTDTQYF. For the CDR3, the DNA is TGCGCCAGCAGCTTGGGAAGGGCTAGCGGCCCCACAGATACGCAGTATTTT.

The chain is built from TRBV15 and TRBJ1-2; D gene uncertain. Germline lookup yields CDR1 LNHNV and CDR2 YYDKDF (reference sequence). Trimming removed 1 base from V and 4 bases from J, with 16 bases in between. The CDR3 runs to 16 residues. In DNA, the CDR3 is TGTGCCACCAGCAGAGTCTTTACTAAGGACGGCTATGGCTACACCTTC. Translated, it gives CATSRVFTKDGYGYTF. The full variable domain, completed using reference TRBV15 and TRBJ1-2, is DAMVIQNPRYQVTQFGKPVTLSCSQTLNHNVMYWYQQKSSQAPKLLFHYYDKDFNNEADTPDNFQSRRPNTSFCFLDIRSPGLGDTAMYLCATSRVFTKDGYGYTFGSGTRLTVV.

The CDR3 reads CSVASGVRHEQYF. CDR3 sequence (DNA): TGCAGCGTTGCGTCCGGGGTTAGACACGAGCAGTACTTC. The genes are TRBV29-1 and TRBJ2-5; D is possibly TRBD2 (5 bases). The end of the DNA aligns better with TRBJ2-7, so the J call may be wrong. Germline values: CDR1 SQVTM, CDR2 ANQGSEA. The CDR3 is 13 amino acids.

This clonotype occurred a few times. An end of the junction differs from the germline gene, which may be a read error. The chain has TRBV5-4 and TRBJ2-5, with D perhaps TRBD1 (5 bases). This CDR3 spans 13 amino acids. Germline CDR1 reads SGHNT; CDR2 reads YYREEE (reference sequence). The CDR3 DNA is TGTGCCAGCAGCTCAGGGCCCCAAGGGACCCAGTACTTC. This gives the protein CASSSGPQGTQYF.

The sample holds a few counts of this clonotype. The rearrangement links TRBV28 to TRBJ2-5; maybe TRBD2 (6 bases). Judging by the DNA end, TRBJ2-7 fits better; the J call may be wrong. This CDR3 is 15 amino acids long. Germline values: CDR1 MDHEN, CDR2 SYDVKM. The CDR3 loop reads CASASPGLNPLEQYF. As DNA, the CDR3 is TGTGCCAGCGCGTCCCCGGGACTTAATCCTCTCGAGCAGTACTTC.

This clonotype was counted between two and nine times. The chain combines TRBV7-6 with TRBJ2-2, with 8 bases aligning to TRBD1. Per germline, CDR1 SGHVS and CDR2 FNYEAQ. J lost 5 bases, V lost 5 bases, and 7 bases had no gene match. CDR3 size: 15 residues. CDR3 bases: TGTGCCAGCAGCCCGGACAGGGTTAGGACCGGGGAGCTGTTTTTT. Translating gives CASSPDRVRTGELFF.

This chain connects TRBV7-2 to TRBJ1-2; D is possibly TRBD1 (6 bases). The length of the CDR3 is 15 residues. The germline gives CDR1 SGHTA, CDR2 FQGNSA. The germline V and J ends were trimmed by 5 bases and 8 bases, with 21 bases remaining between them. The CDR3 DNA reads TGTGCCAGCAGCGAGAAGGGGGACATTCCCGGGGGCTACACCTTC. As protein: CASSEKGDIPGGYTF.

Only a few counts were recorded for this clonotype. The gene calls are TRBV18 and TRBJ2-7, with 9 bases identical to TRBD1. The germline V gene has CDR1 KGHSH and CDR2 LQKENI. J was trimmed by 1 base and V by 0 bases; bases with no gene match: 7. CDR3 length equals 17 residues. The CDR3 protein is CASSPPRTGDRSYEQYF. As DNA, the CDR3 is TGTGCCAGCTCACCACCGAGGACAGGGGATCGGTCCTACGAGCAGTACTTC.

The gene calls are TRBV2 and TRBJ1-6, with D perhaps TRBD1 (6 bases). CDR1 and CDR2 (germline): SNHLY, FYNNEI. The CDR3 is 15 residues long. V lost 6 bases and J lost 5, with 14 bases in between. CDR3: CASSPGQWDNSPLHF. The CDR3 DNA sequence: TGTGCCAGCAGCCCCGGACAGTGGGATAATTCACCCCTCCACTTT.

This clonotype was picked up a small number of times. This rearrangement joins TRBV29-1 to TRBJ1-5, with TRBD1 matching over 9 bases. V lost 5 bases, J lost 3 bases, and 5 bases stayed unmatched. CDR1 is SQVTM, CDR2 ANQGSEA, per germline. The CDR3 consists of 14 residues. In DNA form, the CDR3 reads TGCAGCGTTAAGGACAGGGGCCACAATCAGCCCCAGCATTTT. This translates into CSVKDRGHNQPQHF.

The chain employs TRBV24-1 and TRBJ1-2; 10 bases are shared with TRBD1. This CDR3 comprises 14 residues. Germline values: CDR1 KGHDR, CDR2 SFDVKD. V lost 4 bases, J lost 8 bases, and 6 bases stayed unmatched. CDR3 in DNA: TGTGCCACCAGTGACTCCAGGACAGGGGGAGGCTACACCTTC. The encoded protein is CATSDSRTGGGYTF.

The genes are TRBV4-1 and TRBJ1-2, with unresolved D. V was shortened by 1 base and J by 8 bases, with 11 bases between the two germline ends. The germline V gene encodes CDR1 MGHRA and CDR2 YSYEKL. CDR3 length: 13 residues. The CDR3 region is CASSQVGVGGYTF. For the CDR3, the DNA is TGCGCCAGCAGCCAAGTCGGGGTCGGAGGCTACACCTTC.

The rearrangement joins TRBV9 to TRBJ2-2, with D tentatively TRBD2 (6 bases). The length of the CDR3 is 15 residues. In germline, CDR1 is SGDLS, CDR2 YYNGEE. The V gene lost 2 bases and the J gene lost 0 bases, with 8 bases spanning the gap. The CDR3 reads CASSVGGANTGELFF. CDR3 bases: TGTGCCAGCAGCGTCGGAGGGGCGAACACCGGGGAGCTGTTTTTT.

The genes are TRBV5-1 and TRBJ2-5; 9 bases are a match to TRBD1. The CDR3 runs to 15 residues. V gave up 4 bases and J gave up 2 bases; unmatched junction bases: 6. Per the germline V gene, CDR1 is SGHRS and CDR2 is YFSETQ. CDR3 DNA sequence: TGCGCCAGCAGCGGGACCGGGACAGGGCAAGAGACCCAGTACTTC. Translated, it gives CASSGTGTGQETQYF.

This clonotype has a handful of counts. The chain links TRBV21-1 to TRBJ2-1; TRBD1 was called by the table and not checked on the DNA. TRBV21-1 is a pseudogene segment. CDR3 length: 16 amino acids. The CDR3 loop reads CASSKAPGGPSNEQFF. The CDR3 region has the DNA TGTGCCAGCAGCAAAGCACCAGGGGGCCCATCCAATGAGCAGTTCTTC.

The rearrangement links TRBV10-2 to TRBJ1-2; 9 nucleotides agree with TRBD1. Germline V gene sequence: CDR1 WSHSY, CDR2 SAAADI. J lost 3 bases, V lost 4 bases, and 3 bases had no gene match. The CDR3 contains 14 residues. Here the CDR3 reads CASSGGTGHYGYTF. The CDR3 bases are TGCGCCAGCAGTGGAGGGACAGGGCACTATGGCTACACCTTC.

The chain couples TRBV28 to TRBJ1-1; tentatively, D is TRBD1 (5 bases). The germline CDR1 and CDR2 sequences are MDHEN and SYDVKM. The CDR3 is made up of 14 amino acids. V shed 7 bases and J shed 4 bases, with 16 bases lying between them. As DNA, the CDR3 is TGTGCCAGCATCAATGGGGCGACAGTCACTGAAGCTTTCTTT. Amino acid sequence: CASINGATVTEAFF. Full variable domain (rest looked up from reference TRBV28 and TRBJ1-1): DVKVTQSSRYLVKRTGEKVFLECVQDMDHENMFWYRQDPGLGLRLIYFSYDVKMKEKGDIPEGYSVSREKKERFSLILESASTNQTSMYLCASINGATVTEAFFGQGTRLTVV.

This clonotype was seen more than once but under ten times. V gene TRBV2 combines with J gene TRBJ2-5, with D possibly matching TRBD2 (6 bases). The V end was cut by 6 bases, the J end by 5 bases, with 13 bases between. This CDR3 region has 13 residues. Germline V CDR1 and CDR2: SNHLY, FYNNEI. CDR3 bases: TGTGCCAGCAGGTTGGGGGGAAGGGAGACCCAGTACTTC. It is translated as CASRLGGRETQYF.

This clonotype was seen only a few times. This chain joins TRBV20-1 and TRBJ2-5; weak D call: TRBD1 (6 bases). This CDR3 region has 17 residues. Per germline, CDR1 DFQATT and CDR2 SNEGSKA (reference sequence). V was trimmed by 6 bases and J by 2 bases, leaving 25 bases between them. The CDR3 loop reads CSAEERGTADFQETQYF. The CDR3 DNA sequence: TGCAGTGCCGAGGAAAGGGGGACGGCGGATTTTCAAGAGACCCAGTACTTC.

On this clonotype: A read error may account for a junction end that differs from germline. The V gene is TRBV20-1, the J gene TRBJ2-5; TRBD1 agrees at 8 bases. The germline gives CDR1 DFQATT, CDR2 SNEGSKA (reference sequence). The CDR3 has 17 residues. Here the CDR3 reads CSAQLLTGTGHQETPYF. The CDR3 coding sequence is TGCAGTGCCCAACTCCTGACCGGGACAGGACACCAAGAGACCCCGTACTTC.

CDR3 amino acids: CASSDRFGTAPYEQYF. The CDR3 bases are TGTGCCAGCAGCGACCGTTTCGGGACAGCCCCCTACGAGCAGTACTTC. This sequence joins TRBV28 and TRBJ2-7; 7 bases line up with TRBD1. J lost 2 bases, V lost 6 bases, and 13 bases had no gene match. The CDR3 runs to 16 residues. Germline values: CDR1 MDHEN, CDR2 SYDVKM.

The chain has TRBV28 and TRBJ2-5, with 8 bases identical to TRBD2. Germline V CDR1 and CDR2: MDHEN, SYDVKM. The CDR3 sequence is 17 residues long. V trimming: 3 bases; J trimming: 0 bases; junction bases outside the gene matches: 9. CDR3 nucleotides: TGTGCCAGCAGTTTTCCATTAGCGGGAAAGTACCAAGAGACCCAGTACTTC. Translation gives CASSFPLAGKYQETQYF.

V usage is TRBV6-1 and J usage is TRBJ1-4, with D possibly TRBD1 on 5 matching bases. The germline CDR1 and CDR2 sequences are MNHNS and SASEGT. The CDR3 spans 14 residues. The germline V and J ends were trimmed by 6 bases and 6 bases, with 14 bases remaining between them. The chain's CDR3 is CASSLQGKDEKLFF. The CDR3 nucleotides read TGTGCCAGCAGCCTGCAGGGAAAGGATGAAAAACTGTTTTTT.

The chain recombines TRBV5-8 with TRBJ1-1; possibly TRBD1 for D (6 bases). CDR1 and CDR2 from the germline V gene are SGHTS and YDEGEE. Deletions cut 4 bases from V and 0 bases from J, with 16 bases between. The CDR3 spans 16 residues. The CDR3 loop reads CASSPTRTAMNTEAFF. The DNA of the CDR3 is TGTGCCAGCAGCCCCACGAGGACAGCAATGAACACTGAAGCTTTCTTT.

The chain uses TRBV29-1 and TRBJ2-1; TRBD2 aligns across 9 bases. Germline V lookup: CDR1 SQVTM, CDR2 ANQGSEA. This CDR3 has 16 amino acids. The V gene end was trimmed by 0 bases and the J gene end by 9 bases; junction bases not matched to a gene: 12. The CDR3 DNA follows: TGCAGCGTTGAAGATTTAGATCTAGCGGGAATCGGTGAGCAGTTCTTC. Its translation: CSVEDLDLAGIGEQFF.